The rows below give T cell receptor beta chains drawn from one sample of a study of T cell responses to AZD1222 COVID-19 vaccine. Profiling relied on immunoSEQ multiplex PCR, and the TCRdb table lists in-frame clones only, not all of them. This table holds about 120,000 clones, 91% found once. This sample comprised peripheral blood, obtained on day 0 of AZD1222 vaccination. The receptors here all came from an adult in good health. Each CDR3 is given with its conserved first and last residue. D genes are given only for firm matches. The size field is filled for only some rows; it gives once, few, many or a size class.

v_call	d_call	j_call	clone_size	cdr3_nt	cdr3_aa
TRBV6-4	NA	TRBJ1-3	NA	TGTGCCAGCAGCCACAACAGGGCAGGAAAAATCTCTGGAAACACCATATATTTT	CASSHNRAGKISGNTIYF
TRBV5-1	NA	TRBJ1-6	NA	TGCGCCAGCAGCTTGGGTTTGGGAAGCGATGGTTCACCCCTCCACTTT	CASSLGLGSDGSPLHF
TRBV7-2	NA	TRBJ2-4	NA	TGTGCCAGCAGCCCCCCCGGGGGGCGCAAAAACATTCAGTACTTC	CASSPPGGRKNIQYF
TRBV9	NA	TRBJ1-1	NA	TGTGCCAGCAGCCCGCTTAGGGGGTCCAACACTGAAGCTTTCTTT	CASSPLRGSNTEAFF
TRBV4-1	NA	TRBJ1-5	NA	TGCGCCAGCAGCCAAGAAAGGAATCAGGGGATGGGCAATCAGCCCCAGCATTTT	CASSQERNQGMGNQPQHF
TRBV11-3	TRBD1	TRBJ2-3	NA	TGTGCCAGCAGCTCAGGCTGGGACAGGGGGCTCACAGATACGCAGTATTTT	CASSSGWDRGLTDTQYF
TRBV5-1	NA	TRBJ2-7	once	TGCGCCAGCAGCCGCGAACTATCCTACGAGCAGTACTTC	CASSRELSYEQYF
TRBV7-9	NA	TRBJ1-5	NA	TGTGCCAGCAGCCTCCCTAAAGAGGCCCAGCATTTT	CASSLPKEAQHF
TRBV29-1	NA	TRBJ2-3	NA	TGCAGCGTTTCGGCACTGGATACGCAGTATTTT	CSVSALDTQYF
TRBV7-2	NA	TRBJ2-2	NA	TGTGCCAGCAGCTTAGGGCACCAGATCACCGGGGAGCTGTTTTTT	CASSLGHQITGELFF